Listed below are T cell receptor beta chains from one sample, sequenced in a study of blood T cell repertoires in COVID-19. Some clones are missing from TCRdb's copy, which holds only in-frame ones; the method was immunoSEQ multiplex PCR. The table lists 250,000 to 350,000 clones, roughly 80% of them singletons, with approximately 14% in the top ten. Sequencing was done on a sample of peripheral blood. Source of these receptors: a person aged 70 to 80 with COVID-19, enrolled during active disease. Both conserved end residues are trimmed from each CDR3. D genes are given only for firm matches.

.	12	TRBV6-2/TRBV6-3	TRBJ1-5	ASSFLGQIQPQH
.	13	TRBV4-1	TRBJ2-1	ASSLQGGSYNEQF
TRBD2	13	TRBV5-4	TRBJ2-5	ASRDLAGGWETQY
TRBD1	17	TRBV19	TRBJ1-4	ASSWTGRTFRAANEKLF
TRBD2	13	TRBV2	TRBJ2-5	ASRDSGGLQETQY
.	12	TRBV28	TRBJ1-2	ASSLVGQGYGYT
.	12	TRBV4-2	TRBJ2-2	ASSLPFADGELF
TRBD2	13	TRBV6-5	TRBJ2-7	AGQLYSGRAYEQY
TRBD2	12	TRBV7-3	TRBJ2-3	ASSLAGGADTQY
TRBD2	13	TRBV27	TRBJ2-5	ASRNSGVGQETQY